This entry describes one TCR beta chain. Its antigen is unidentified. Per sample, a minimum of 6 million PBMCs were isolated. CDR1 and CDR2 from the germline V gene are SEHNR and FQNEAQ (reference sequence). Trimming removed 5 bases at V and 1 base at J, with 11 bases between. This CDR3 is 14 amino acids long. This entry comes from a study of blood T cells in healthy people across ages. Regarding the study as a whole: Higher diversity, along with more naive CD4+ cells, distinguished long-lived donors from aged donors. Roughly linear age-related decline in beta diversity appeared, significant by age around 36. CMV status of donors was not determined, possibly confounding expanded clonotype changes.

With a J-beta primer mix and a sample-barcoded 5' primer, a second PCR ran about 7 to 11 cycles. TCRdb itself ran the 5' RACE reads through MiXCR, one entry per CDR3 protein. The sample consists of approximately 1,100,000 distinct CDR3 sequences, 45% of them appearing once. Sequences were obtained from blood. The rearrangement uses TRBV7-9 and TRBJ1-2; a possible D gene is TRBD1 (6 bases). The source is a woman in her sixties or seventies in good health. The CDR3 sequence: CASSGDTHNYGYTF. Here the CDR3 DNA reads TGTGCCAGCAGCGGGGACACCCATAACTATGGCTACACCTTC.